This is a list of T cell receptor beta chains from one sample in a study of T cell changes during pregnancy in multiple sclerosis. TCRdb's copy holds only in-frame clones and misses some; the assay was immunoSEQ multiplex PCR. This repertoire shows tens of thousands of clones, 75% to 95% found once; its top ten account for roughly 6%. The input for sequencing was CD8+ T cells from peripheral blood mononuclear cells, taken in the second trimester of pregnancy. The origin of the receptors is a female donor with multiple sclerosis, enrolled in a pregnancy study. The CDR3 runs from the conserved cysteine through the conserved F or W. Each record gives: D gene, clone size, J gene, V gene, CDR3 DNA, CDR3 protein. A D gene is named only where the DNA matches it firmly. Clone size is given for some rows only: seen once, a few or many times, or a class if the clone is expanded.

TRBD2	-	TRBJ2-1	TRBV6-5	TGTGCCAGCAGCCCCGGGACTAGCGGGAGAAATGAGCAGTTCTTC	CASSPGTSGRNEQFF
TRBD2	-	TRBJ2-1	TRBV5-1	TGCGCCAGCAGCATTTTCGGGAGCGGGAACAATGAGCAGTTCTTC	CASSIFGSGNNEQFF
-	-	TRBJ1-1	TRBV6-5	TGTGCCAGCAGTTGGGACACTCGGAACACTGAAGCTTTCTTT	CASSWDTRNTEAFF
-	-	TRBJ1-5	TRBV19	TGTGCCAGTAGCGCGGGAGGGCGCAATCAGCCCCAGCATTTT	CASSAGGRNQPQHF
-	-	TRBJ2-3	TRBV11-3	TGTGCCAGCAGCTTAGATAACACAGATACGCAGTATTTT	CASSLDNTDTQYF
-	-	TRBJ2-6	TRBV30	TGTGCCTGGGATCGCGCGGGAGGGGCCAACGTCCTGACTTTC	CAWDRAGGANVLTF
TRBD1	-	TRBJ2-5	TRBV6-5	TGTGCCAGCAGTTTCGGACAGGCAGGGGAGACCCAGTACTTC	CASSFGQAGETQYF
TRBD1	-	TRBJ2-7	TRBV4-1	TGCGCCAGCAGCCAACCCGGGACAGGGATCGAGCAGTACTTC	CASSQPGTGIEQYF
-	-	TRBJ2-7	TRBV6-5	TGTGCCAGCAGTTACGTAACCAACAACAAACGCGAGCAGTACTTC	CASSYVTNNKREQYF
TRBD2	-	TRBJ2-1	TRBV5-4	TGTGCCAGCAGCGCGGGAGACGCCTACAATGAGCAGTTCTTC	CASSAGDAYNEQFF
TRBD1	-	TRBJ2-5	TRBV4-3	TGCGCCAGCAGCCAAGAAGGCTGGGACAGGGACTGGAGGGGAGAGACCCAGTACTTC	CASSQEGWDRDWRGETQYF
TRBD2	-	TRBJ2-1	TRBV4-3	TGCGCCAGCAGCCAAGACAGCGGGGGGGCCTATGAGCAGTTCTTC	CASSQDSGGAYEQFF
-	-	TRBJ1-2	TRBV5-6	TGTGCCAGCAGCTTGGAGGGCTCTTCGGGAGGCTACACCTTC	CASSLEGSSGGYTF
-	-	TRBJ2-1	TRBV27	TGTGCCAGCAGTTTTGGAGCCGGGGGTGAGCAGTTCTTC	CASSFGAGGEQFF
-	-	TRBJ2-5	TRBV14	TGTGCCAGCAGCCAAGATTCCGGACAGCAAGAGACCCAGTACTTC	CASSQDSGQQETQYF
-	-	TRBJ2-2	TRBV30	TGTGCCTTGAGCAGGGGACCCGGGGAGCTGTTTTTT	CALSRGPGELFF
-	once	TRBJ2-7	TRBV7-2	TGTGCCAGCAGCCTCCCTTCAGGGGTCCACTACGAGCAGTACTTC	CASSLPSGVHYEQYF
-	-	TRBJ1-1	TRBV9	TGTGCCAGCAGCTCCTCGTCAGGGATCACTGAAGCTTTCTTT	CASSSSSGITEAFF
-	-	TRBJ2-4	TRBV4-3	TGCGCCAGCAGCCAAGAAGGGCTCGGGGTACCAGCCAAAAACATTCAGTACTTC	CASSQEGLGVPAKNIQYF
TRBD2	few	TRBJ2-1	TRBV14	TGTGCCAGCAGCCAAGAAGGCCTAGCGGGAGTCTATGAGCAGTTCTTC	CASSQEGLAGVYEQFF
-	-	TRBJ1-5	TRBV27	TGTGCCAGCAGCCTTTGGGCAGCTAGCAATCAGCCCCAGCATTTT	CASSLWAASNQPQHF
-	-	TRBJ1-2	TRBV7-2	TGTGCCAGCAGCTTAGACGCAGGTTACAACTATGGCTACACCTTC	CASSLDAGYNYGYTF
TRBD1	-	TRBJ2-7	TRBV7-6	TGTGCCAGCAGCATTGGGGCCTATCAAGGGGGCTCTTACGAGCAGTACTTC	CASSIGAYQGGSYEQYF
TRBD1	-	TRBJ1-2	TRBV5-1	TGCGCCAGCAGCCTAGGACAGGGGCTTACCTATGGCTACACCTTC	CASSLGQGLTYGYTF
-	-	TRBJ2-7	TRBV27	TGTGCCAGCAGTTTTGTCGGGAGCTCCTACGAGCAGTACTTC	CASSFVGSSYEQYF
-	-	TRBJ1-5	TRBV6-5	TGTGCCAGCATCCCGGGGGGGCGAGTTGATCAGCCCCAGCATTTT	CASIPGGRVDQPQHF
TRBD1	-	TRBJ2-7	TRBV27	TGTGCCAGCAGTTTAGGGACAGGGGCCTACGAGCAGTACTTC	CASSLGTGAYEQYF
TRBD1	-	TRBJ1-1	TRBV6-6	TGTGCCAGCAGTTACGGGACAGGCCAGAGGTCTGAAGCTTTCTTT	CASSYGTGQRSEAFF
TRBD2	-	TRBJ2-3	TRBV7-2	TGTGCCAGCAGCTTCAAGCGGGGGGGCCTTTTAACAGATACGCAGTATTTT	CASSFKRGGLLTDTQYF
TRBD1	-	TRBJ2-7	TRBV4-3	TGCGCCAGCAGCCAAGCCGGGACAGGGGCCTACGAGCAGTACTTC	CASSQAGTGAYEQYF
-	-	TRBJ1-2	TRBV11-2	TGTGCCAGCAGCTTAGCGGAGGATTATGGCTACACCTTC	CASSLAEDYGYTF
-	-	TRBJ1-1	TRBV7-8	TGTGCCAGCAGCTTAACCCCGTCTATGTTGTACAGGCCGAACACTGAAGCTTTCTTT	CASSLTPSMLYRPNTEAFF
-	-	TRBJ2-7	TRBV5-6	TGTGCCAGCAGCGTCGGGTCCCCCTACGAGCAGTACTTC	CASSVGSPYEQYF
TRBD1	-	TRBJ2-1	TRBV19	TGTGCCAGTAGTATAGGGACAGGGGCCTCATCTTCGTACAATGAGCAGTTCTTC	CASSIGTGASSSYNEQFF
-	-	TRBJ1-3	TRBV2	TGTGCCAACGGTGGAAACACCATATATTTT	CANGGNTIYF
TRBD2	-	TRBJ2-1	TRBV27	TGTGCCAGCATCCCTAGCGGGAACCCTAACAATGAGCAGTTCTTC	CASIPSGNPNNEQFF